One and the same sample provided the 21 T cell receptor beta chains below, sequenced in a study of T cell responses to AZD1222 COVID-19 vaccine. Data came from immunoSEQ multiplex PCR; TCRdb stores just in-frame clones and leaves some out. The sample carries some 140,000 clones, approximately 85% recorded once. The sequenced sample was peripheral blood, obtained 28 days after the second dose of the MenACWY control vaccine. All receptors come from an adult who received the MenACWY meningococcal vaccine as a control.

Written as DNA, the CDR3 is TGCAGCGTTGTGGCAGCTGGAAACACCATATATTTT. As protein: CSVVAAGNTIYF. The J gene is TRBJ1-3, the V gene TRBV29-1; unclear D gene. The V gene lost 4 bases and the J gene lost 2 bases, with 6 bases spanning the gap. Germline V gives CDR1 SQVTM, CDR2 ANQGSEA. CDR3 length: 12 amino acids.

V is TRBV18 and J is TRBJ1-6; 7 bases are shared with TRBD1. The V and J ends lost 4 bases and 9 bases, in that order; junction bases with no gene match: 9. Germline-derived CDR1 and CDR2 are KGHSH and LQKENI. The CDR3 is 15 residues long. This chain's CDR3 is CASSQEQGRVSPLHF. For the CDR3, the DNA is TGTGCCAGCTCACAGGAACAGGGGAGAGTTTCACCCCTCCACTTT.

The genes are TRBV19 and TRBJ2-7, with 7 nucleotides matching TRBD1. With V trimmed by 5 bases and J by 3 bases, 4 bases remained unmatched. Germline CDR1 and CDR2: LNHDA and SQIVND (reference sequence). The CDR3 runs 13 residues. CDR3 loop: CASSRGQFYEQYF. For the CDR3, the DNA is TGTGCCAGTAGTCGGGGACAGTTCTACGAGCAGTACTTC.

The J gene is TRBJ2-1, the V gene TRBV9; TRBD2 aligns across 8 bases. Germline loops: CDR1 SGDLS, CDR2 YYNGEE. The CDR3 is 15 amino acids. With V trimmed by 0 bases and J by 10 bases, 9 bases remained unmatched. CDR3 residues: CASSVVASGLEEQFF. CDR3 coding DNA: TGTGCCAGCAGCGTAGTTGCTAGCGGGCTAGAAGAGCAGTTCTTC.

This rearrangement joins TRBV24-1 to TRBJ1-5, with 8 bases matching TRBD1. After removal of 3 bases from V and 5 bases from J, the junction contained 5 bases not matched to a gene. The CDR3 has 15 residues. CDR1 and CDR2 (germline): KGHDR, SFDVKD. CDR3 residues: CATSDHRGDDQPQHF. The CDR3 DNA sequence: TGTGCCACCAGTGATCACAGGGGGGACGATCAGCCCCAGCATTTT.

The rearrangement links TRBV5-5 to TRBJ1-2; perhaps TRBD1 as D (5 bases). Germline CDR1 SGHKS, CDR2 YYEKEE (reference sequence). The CDR3 is 14 amino acids. V lost 0 bases and J 5 bases, leaving 11 bases between the germline ends. CDR3 residues: CASSLVQGGYGYTF. The CDR3 nucleotides are TGTGCCAGCAGCTTGGTGCAGGGCGGGTATGGCTACACCTTC.

V is TRBV28 and J is TRBJ2-7; D unresolved. V dropped 2 bases and J dropped 2 bases, with 7 bases sitting between them. This CDR3 region has 13 residues. CDR1 is MDHEN, CDR2 SYDVKM, per germline. The CDR3 coding sequence is TGTGCCAGCAGTTTAGGGCGGCCCTACGAGCAGTACGTC. As protein: CASSLGRPYEQYV.

The chain employs TRBV7-6 and TRBJ1-3; no clear D. Looked up from germline, CDR1 is SGHVS and CDR2 is FNYEAQ. Deletions cut 1 base from V and 0 bases from J, with 16 bases between. The CDR3 consists of 18 residues. CDR3 in amino acids: CASSLDLARQSSGNTIYF. CDR3 sequence (DNA): TGTGCCAGCAGCTTAGATTTAGCACGGCAGAGCTCTGGAAACACCATATATTTT.

The V gene is TRBV11-3, the J gene TRBJ2-3, with D tentatively TRBD1 (6 bases). The V gene lost 3 bases and the J gene lost 2 bases, with 9 bases spanning the gap. CDR1 and CDR2 (germline): SGHNT, YENEEA. This CDR3 is 14 amino acids long. The CDR3 is CASSFRDNTDTQYF. CDR3 DNA sequence: TGTGCCAGCAGCTTCCGGGACAACACAGATACGCAGTATTTT.

This clone came up a few times. This sequence joins TRBV24-1 and TRBJ2-1, with 11 bases that match TRBD2. The CDR3 runs to 15 residues. V lost 3 bases to trimming and J lost 8 bases; unmatched junction nucleotides: 5. CDR1 is KGHDR and CDR2 is SFDVKD in the germline V gene. CDR3 protein: CATSDLGLAGDEQFF. In DNA, the CDR3 is TGTGCCACCAGTGATCTAGGACTAGCGGGCGATGAGCAGTTCTTC.

This clone was seen only once. The chain combines TRBV20-1 with TRBJ1-6; a possible D gene is TRBD1 (5 bases). V was pared by 3 bases and J by 8 bases, with 14 bases between. The CDR3 runs to 14 residues. The germline gives CDR1 DFQATT, CDR2 SNEGSKA (reference sequence). The chain's CDR3 is CSASRGLSDSPLHF. The CDR3 coding sequence is TGCAGTGCTAGTAGGGGACTATCCGATTCACCCCTCCACTTT.

The chain carries TRBV5-1 and TRBJ2-3; D remains ambiguous. The V gene's germline CDR1 is SGHRS and CDR2 YFSETQ. The CDR3 covers 12 residues. Trimming shortened V by 5 bases and J by 5 bases, and 9 bases separated the two germline ends. CDR3 residues: CASSSAGDTQYF. CDR3 nucleotide sequence: TGCGCCAGCAGTTCCGCCGGAGATACGCAGTATTTT.

J is TRBJ2-3 and V is TRBV2; either TRBD1 or TRBD2 may supply D (6 bases each). CDR1 and CDR2 from the germline V gene are SNHLY and FYNNEI. V shed 9 bases and J shed 0 bases, with 7 bases lying between them. The CDR3 runs 12 residues. CDR3 sequence reads: CARGGSTDTQYF. For the CDR3, the DNA is TGTGCCAGGGGGGGCAGCACAGATACGCAGTATTTT. The whole variable domain, remainder taken from reference TRBV2 and TRBJ2-3, is EPEVTQTPSHQVTQMGQEVILRCVPISNHLYFYWYRQILGQKVEFLVSFYNNEISEKSEIFDDQFSVERPDGSNFTLKIRSTKLEDSAMYFCARGGSTDTQYFGPGTRLTVL.

V is TRBV24-1 and J is TRBJ1-4; 7 nucleotides agree with TRBD1. The CDR3 has 14 amino acids. J lost 5 bases, V lost 10 bases, and 9 bases had no gene match. From germline, CDR1 is KGHDR and CDR2 SFDVKD. The CDR3 DNA is TGTGCCACTTCAAGGGGGACAGCGAATGAAAAACTGTTTTTT. The encoded protein is CATSRGTANEKLFF.

This chain uses TRBV18 with TRBJ2-7; tentative D call: TRBD1 (6 bases). Between the trimmed V and J ends, which lost 0 bases and 7 bases, there was a span of 19 bases. CDR1 and CDR2 (germline): KGHSH, LQKENI. This CDR3 spans 16 amino acids. CDR3 sequence: CASSPPTSGVLREQYV. In DNA form, the CDR3 reads TGTGCCAGCTCACCACCTACCTCAGGGGTCCTTCGGGAGCAGTACGTC.

The chain links TRBV28 to TRBJ2-1, with 9 positions matching TRBD2. Germline CDR1 reads MDHEN; CDR2 reads SYDVKM. CDR3 length equals 15 residues. After removal of 1 base from V and 4 bases from J, the junction contained 2 bases not matched to a gene. The CDR3 region has the DNA TGTGCCAGCAGTTTATCTAGCGGGGCGTACAATGAGCAGTTCTTC. It specifies CASSLSSGAYNEQFF.

V gene TRBV27 combines with J gene TRBJ2-2; the match to TRBD1 covers 10 bases. The germline gives CDR1 MNHEY, CDR2 SMNVEV (reference sequence). The CDR3 consists of 16 residues. V lost 5 bases, J lost 5 bases, and 8 bases stayed unmatched. CDR3 loop: CASSGGQGIGTGELFF. CDR3 DNA: TGTGCCAGCAGTGGGGGACAGGGGATCGGTACCGGGGAGCTGTTTTTT.

This clone was observed a few times. In this CDR3 the conserved last residue, phenylalanine or tryptophan, is missing, so a read error is likely. The DNA is left out, because the CDR3 cannot be placed on it with certainty; the CDR3 is given as TCRdb lists it. This sequence joins TRBV19 and TRBJ1-2. The germline V gene has CDR1 LNHDA and CDR2 SQIVND (reference sequence). Termini included, the CDR3 measures 10 amino acids. Here the CDR3 reads CASTPRKPPV.

The V and J genes are TRBV6-5 and TRBJ1-2; the D gene is possibly TRBD1 (6 bases). This CDR3 region has 11 residues. Germline CDR1 reads MNHEY; CDR2 reads SVGAGI. The V gene lost 9 bases and the J gene lost 7 bases, with 12 bases spanning the gap. CDR3: CASRTGSGYTF. In DNA, the CDR3 is TGTGCCAGTCGAACAGGGAGTGGCTACACCTTC.

V usage is TRBV7-9 and J usage is TRBJ1-5, with D possibly matching TRBD1 (5 bases). The germline V gene encodes CDR1 SEHNR and CDR2 FQNEAQ (reference sequence). V shed 7 bases and J shed 7 bases, with 14 bases lying between them. This CDR3 is 13 amino acids long. The chain's CDR3 is CASTEGRDQPQHF. CDR3 bases: TGTGCCAGCACCGAGGGGCGAGACCAGCCCCAGCATTTT.

This clone has a single count. The chain recombines TRBV3-1 (or the pseudogene TRBV3-2) with TRBJ1-5; D might be TRBD1 (5 bases). V gave up 4 bases and J gave up 9 bases, with 13 bases separating them. CDR1 and CDR2 from the germline V gene are LGHDT and YNNKEL (reference sequence). CDR3 length: 13 amino acids. CDR3 DNA: TGTGCCAGCAGCCCCAGCGGGGCCGCGCCCCAGCATTTT. Translating gives CASSPSGAAPQHF.